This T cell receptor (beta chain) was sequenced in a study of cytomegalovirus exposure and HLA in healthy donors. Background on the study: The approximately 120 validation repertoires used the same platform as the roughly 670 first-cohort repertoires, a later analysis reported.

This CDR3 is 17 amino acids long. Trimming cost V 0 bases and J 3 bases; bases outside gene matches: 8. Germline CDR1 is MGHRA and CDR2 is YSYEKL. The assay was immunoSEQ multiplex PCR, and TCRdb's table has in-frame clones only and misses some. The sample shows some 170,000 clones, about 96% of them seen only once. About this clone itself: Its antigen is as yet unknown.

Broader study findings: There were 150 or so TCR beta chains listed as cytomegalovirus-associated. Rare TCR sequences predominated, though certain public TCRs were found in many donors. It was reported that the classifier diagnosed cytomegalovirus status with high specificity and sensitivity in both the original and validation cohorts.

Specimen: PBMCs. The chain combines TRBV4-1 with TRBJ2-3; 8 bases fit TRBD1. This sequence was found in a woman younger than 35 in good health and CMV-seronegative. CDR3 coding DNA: TGCGCCAGCAGCCAAGATGGGACAGGAAGGGGGACAGATACGCAGTATTTT. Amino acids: CASSQDGTGRGTDTQYF.